This entry is about one T cell receptor beta chain. These data belong to a study of blood T cell repertoires in COVID-19. After removal of 6 bases from V and 6 bases from J, the junction contained 8 bases not matched to a gene. The CDR3 is 14 residues long. CDR1 and CDR2 from the germline V gene are ENHRY and SYGVKD. Here immunoSEQ multiplex PCR was the method, and the copy in TCRdb shows in-frame clones only, minus some. The data hold around 200,000 clones, with roughly 90% observed a single time. Sequenced input: peripheral blood. This sequence joins TRBV10-3 and TRBJ2-3, with 8 bases aligning to TRBD2. The receptor was derived from a man aged 18 to 30 with active or convalescent COVID-19. This chain's CDR3 is CAISDRGGSDTQYF. CDR3 DNA: TGTGCCATCAGCGACCGGGGGGGGTCCGATACGCAGTATTTT.